The source of this T cell receptor (beta chain) is a study of blood T cell repertoires in COVID-19. Overall study: Whether acute or convalescent, the COVID-19 samples came from the United States, Italy and Spain. PBMCs, B-cell-depleted T cells, or T cells provided the cDNA or gDNA that made up the material.

Original data processing: Quantification of nucleated cells was approximated via reference gene primer amplification. Generated by immunoSEQ multiplex PCR, the TCRdb table keeps only in-frame clones and is missing some. V, J and clone size reflect that table, while D and trimming were determined from the DNA. Found here are around 150,000 clones, approximately 82% of them singletons; the top ten hold roughly 6.4%. Trimming removed 4 bases at V and 6 bases at J, with 14 bases between. The CDR3 spans 13 residues. The germline gives CDR1 SQVTM, CDR2 ANQGSEA. The sequence came from a woman aged 40 to 55 with COVID-19, enrolled during active disease. J is TRBJ2-3 and V is TRBV29-1, with D possibly being TRBD1 (7 bases). The specimen sequenced was peripheral blood. The CDR3 coding sequence is TGCAGCGTTGCAGGGGGGTGGATGGATACGCAGTATTTT. It translates to CSVAGGWMDTQYF.